The 19 T cell receptor beta chains listed next were all sequenced from one sample in a study of T cell changes during pregnancy in multiple sclerosis. The protocol was immunoSEQ multiplex PCR, while the TCRdb copy is restricted to in-frame clones and leaves out a portion. The sample has 81,000 or so clones; about 89% are singletons. Sequencing was performed on PBMCs, taken in the first trimester of pregnancy. All receptors derive from a female donor in good health, serving as a control in a pregnancy study. Some clones in this sample may be carry-over from other donors' samples.

V is TRBV30 and J is TRBJ2-3; possibly TRBD2 for D (6 bases). Trimming took off 2 bases at V and 6 bases at J, with 15 bases between the two ends. Germline-derived CDR1 and CDR2 are GTSNPN and SVGIG (reference sequence). The CDR3 covers 14 residues. Here the CDR3 reads CAWSPDVRGDTQYF. The CDR3 nucleotides read TGTGCCTGGAGTCCGGACGTTCGGGGGGATACGCAGTATTTT.

This sequence joins TRBV7-9 and TRBJ1-6, with 10 bases fitting TRBD1. The germline CDR1 and CDR2 sequences are SEHNR and FQNEAQ (reference sequence). This CDR3 spans 16 amino acids. V dropped 1 base and J dropped 8; count of bases not matched to a gene: 5. As DNA, the CDR3 is TGTGCCAGCAGCTTAGACCCGGGACAGGGGTATTCACCCCTCCACTTT. Its translation is CASSLDPGQGYSPLHF.

The V call is TRBV5-6, the J call TRBJ2-1, with 7 bases identical to TRBD1. The CDR3 covers 13 residues. Trimming at V came to 7 bases and at J to 3 bases, leaving 4 bases not matched to a gene. Germline V lookup: CDR1 SGHDT, CDR2 YYEEEE. CDR3 amino acids: CASRDSSYNEQFF. As DNA, the CDR3 is TGTGCCAGCCGGGACAGTAGCTACAATGAGCAGTTCTTC.

The rearrangement links TRBV6-9 to TRBJ2-7; 8 positions match TRBD1. V lost 6 bases to trimming and J lost 3 bases; unmatched junction nucleotides: 4. Germline CDR1 MNHGY, CDR2 SVAAGI. The CDR3 spans 13 residues. The CDR3 is CASSRTGFYEQYF. The DNA for the CDR3 is TGTGCCAGCAGCAGGACAGGGTTCTACGAGCAGTACTTC.

The rearrangement joins TRBV28 to TRBJ2-7, with 8 bases identical to TRBD1. The CDR3 is 18 residues long. Germline-derived CDR1 and CDR2 are MDHEN and SYDVKM. Trimming cost V 3 bases and J 3 bases; bases outside gene matches: 16. CDR3 in amino acids: CASSFFPDRVHGHYEQYF. CDR3 in DNA: TGTGCCAGCAGTTTTTTCCCGGACAGGGTCCACGGCCACTACGAGCAGTACTTC.

V usage is TRBV4-1 and J usage is TRBJ2-3, with D tentatively TRBD2 (5 bases). The CDR3 has 18 amino acids. Between the trimmed V and J ends, which lost 4 bases and 6 bases, there was a span of 26 bases. Germline assignment: CDR1 MGHRA and CDR2 YSYEKL. The CDR3 DNA is TGCGCCAGCAGCCCTAGAAAACTTCGGGGTCCCAAACGGGATACGCAGTATTTT. Amino acid sequence: CASSPRKLRGPKRDTQYF.

The CDR3: CASSLNVDSYEQYF. The CDR3 region has the DNA TGCGCCAGCAGCCTCAATGTGGACAGCTACGAGCAGTACTTC. The rearrangement links TRBV4-3 to TRBJ2-7, with D perhaps matching TRBD1 (6 bases). V was clipped by 4 bases and J by 3 bases, with 13 bases between them. The CDR3 is 14 amino acids. The germline V gene has CDR1 LGHNA and CDR2 YSLEER.

The gene calls are TRBV7-2 and TRBJ2-5; D is possibly TRBD1 (6 bases). The CDR3 runs 13 residues. Germline V gene data show CDR1 as SGHTA and CDR2 as FQGNSA. With 7 bases removed from V and 3 bases from J, the gap between germline ends came to 12 bases. CDR3 loop: CASTSNREETQYF. The CDR3 nucleotides read TGTGCCAGCACTTCCAACAGGGAAGAGACCCAGTACTTC. Full variable domain (outside the CDR3, taken from reference TRBV7-2 and TRBJ2-5): GAGVSQSPSNKVTEKGKDVELRCDPISGHTALYWYRQSLGQGLEFLIYFQGNSAPDKSGLPSDRFSAERTGGSVSTLTIQRTQQEDSAVYLCASTSNREETQYFGPGTRLLVL.

The V gene is TRBV7-9, the J gene TRBJ2-1, with a possible D match to TRBD1 (5 bases). Germline values: CDR1 SEHNR, CDR2 FQNEAQ (reference sequence). The CDR3 contains 14 residues. V lost 6 bases to trimming and J lost 8 bases, with 17 bases between them. The CDR3 reads CASRQGRVGDEQFF. In DNA, the CDR3 is TGTGCCAGCAGACAAGGCAGGGTCGGCGATGAGCAGTTCTTC. The entire variable domain, with the rest obtained from reference TRBV7-9 and TRBJ2-1, is as follows: DTGVSQNPRHKITKRGQNVTFRCDPISEHNRLYWYRQTLGQGPEFLTYFQNEAQLEKSRLLSDRFSAERPKGSFSTLEIQRTEQGDSAMYLCASRQGRVGDEQFFGPGTRLTVL.

This clone was counted a few times. This chain links TRBV19 with TRBJ1-5, with a tentative D call TRBD1 (5 bases). CDR3 length equals 15 residues. CDR1 and CDR2 (germline): LNHDA, SQIVND (reference sequence). Trimming removed 5 bases at V and 2 bases at J, with 13 bases between. The CDR3 protein is CASSWTSSGNQPQHF. CDR3 sequence (DNA): TGTGCCAGTAGTTGGACAAGTTCGGGCAATCAGCCCCAGCATTTT.

V usage is TRBV6-1 and J usage is TRBJ2-2; perhaps TRBD2 as D (7 bases). V shed 1 base and J shed 6 bases, with 9 bases lying between them. CDR1 and CDR2 (germline): MNHNS, SASEGT. The CDR3 sequence is 14 residues long. The CDR3 is CASSEGGGPGELFF. CDR3 sequence (DNA): TGTGCCAGCAGTGAAGGGGGGGGGCCCGGGGAGCTGTTTTTT.

The CDR3 bases are TGCGCCAGCTCTACAGGGGCGATGAACACTGAAGCTTTCTTT. This codes for CASSTGAMNTEAFF. V usage is TRBV10-2 and J usage is TRBJ1-1, with 7 bases lining up with TRBD1. The CDR3 is made up of 14 amino acids. V was clipped by 8 bases and J by 0 bases; unmatched bases: 6. The V gene's germline CDR1 is WSHSY and CDR2 SAAADI.

The chain recombines TRBV5-1 with TRBJ2-5; no firm D call. This CDR3 is 11 amino acids long. Germline V gene data show CDR1 as SGHRS and CDR2 as YFSETQ. Trimming pared 1 base from V and 7 bases from J, leaving 5 bases between. CDR3 region: CASSLSGTQYF. CDR3 sequence (DNA): TGCGCCAGCAGCTTGTCGGGGACCCAGTACTTC. The full variable domain, its missing parts supplied by reference TRBV5-1 and TRBJ2-5, is KAGVTQTPRYLIKTRGQQVTLSCSPISGHRSVSWYQQTPGQGLQFLFEYFSETQRNKGNFPGRFSGRQFSNSRSEMNVSTLELGDSALYLCASSLSGTQYFGPGTRLLVL.

The rearrangement joins TRBV4-2 to TRBJ2-2, with 9 bases that match TRBD2. The V gene end was trimmed by 0 bases and the J gene end by 7 bases; junction bases not matched to a gene: 6. Germline loops: CDR1 LGHNA, CDR2 YNFKEQ. The CDR3 totals 16 residues. The CDR3 protein is CASSQEQLAGFGELFF. CDR3 sequence (DNA): TGTGCCAGCAGCCAAGAACAGCTAGCGGGGTTCGGGGAGCTGTTTTTT.

This chain uses TRBV6-5 with TRBJ1-2; D is unresolved. The V gene's germline CDR1 is MNHEY and CDR2 SVGAGI. V lost 9 bases and J 5 bases, leaving 13 bases between the germline ends. The CDR3 loop spans 12 amino acids. CDR3 nucleotides: TGTGCCAGTGCGTCGGGTTATTATGGCTACACCTTC. This gives the protein CASASGYYGYTF.

This chain links TRBV11-2 with TRBJ2-1; TRBD1 matches 9 bases. The V and J ends lost 5 bases and 7 bases, in that order; junction bases with no gene match: 3. Germline V CDR1 and CDR2: SGHAT, FQNNGV. The CDR3 loop spans 13 amino acids. DNA for the CDR3: TGTGCCAGCAGCCCTGACAGGGGGAATGAGCAGTTCTTC. Translated, it gives CASSPDRGNEQFF. The full variable domain, in which reference TRBV11-2 and TRBJ2-1 provide the parts outside the CDR3, is EAGVAQSPRYKIIEKRQSVAFWCNPISGHATLYWYQQILGQGPKLLIQFQNNGVVDDSQLPKDRFSAERLKGVDSTLKIQPAKLEDSAVYLCASSPDRGNEQFFGPGTRLTVL.

The V and J genes are TRBV19 and TRBJ1-2; weak D call: TRBD1 (5 bases). The CDR3 sequence is 14 residues long. Trimming took off 8 bases at V and 8 bases at J, with 21 bases between the two ends. Per the germline V gene, CDR1 is LNHDA and CDR2 is SQIVND (reference sequence). The CDR3 region is CASENGGAPSGYTF. CDR3 DNA: TGTGCCAGTGAAAATGGAGGGGCACCCTCGGGCTACACCTTC.

Comments on this clone: The junction does not match germline at one end; this may be a read error. The chain carries TRBV28 and TRBJ2-2; TRBD1 matches at 7 bases. CDR1 and CDR2 from the germline V gene are MDHEN and SYDVKM. This CDR3 has 17 residues. The chain's CDR3 is CASREMDRPTKTGELFF. CDR3 DNA: TGTGCCAGCAGAGAGATGGACAGGCCCACGAAGACCGGGGAGCTGTTTTTT. Combining the CDR3 with reference TRBV28 and TRBJ2-2 gives the whole variable domain DVKVTQSSRYLVKRTGEKVFLECVQDMDHENMFWYRQDPGLGLRLIYFSYDVKMKEKGDIPEGYSVSREKKERFSLILESASTNQTSMYLCASREMDRPTKTGELFFGEGSRLTVL.

This clone was detected once. V is TRBV29-1 and J is TRBJ2-2; D is unresolved. Deletions cut 3 bases from V and 4 bases from J, with 12 bases between. This CDR3 is 14 amino acids long. Germline CDR1 and CDR2: SQVTM and ANQGSEA. CDR3 nucleotide sequence: TGCAGCGTTGAGAGTAGCTCTGTCACCGGGGAGCTGTTTTTT. Translation gives CSVESSSVTGELFF.